Listed here are 13 T cell receptor beta chains from one sample, sequenced in a study of neoadjuvant nivolumab and ipilimumab in lung cancer. Profiling relied on immunoSEQ multiplex PCR, and the TCRdb table lists in-frame clones only, not all of them. Among 15,000 to 20,000 clones listed, around 76% were seen once. This specimen consisted of tumor tissue, obtained after neoadjuvant nivolumab, alone or with ipilimumab, at or shortly before surgery. The receptors were gathered from an adult with non-small cell lung cancer.

The V call is TRBV7-9, the J call TRBJ1-2; TRBD1 agrees at 8 bases. Germline CDR1 SEHNR, CDR2 FQNEAQ (reference sequence). This CDR3 is 13 amino acids long. J lost 6 bases, V lost 5 bases, and 5 bases had no gene match. As DNA, the CDR3 is TGTGCCAGCAGCAAGGACAGGGTTAATGGCTACACCTTC. Translated, it gives CASSKDRVNGYTF.

About this clone itself: Other DNA sequences within the sample encode an identical CDR3. The chain uses TRBV2 and TRBJ1-2; D not resolved. Germline CDR1 is SNHLY and CDR2 is FYNNEI. V shed 5 bases and J shed 8 bases, with 21 bases lying between them. This CDR3 region has 15 residues. Here the CDR3 reads CASSSLHPDAGGYTF. DNA of the CDR3: TGTGCCAGCAGTTCACTTCATCCAGACGCGGGAGGCTACACCTTC.

The chain links TRBV2 to TRBJ1-5; 7 nucleotides line up with TRBD1. The CDR3 has 16 residues. Losses at the gene ends were 5 bases for V and 3 bases for J; bases not matched to a gene: 10. Germline V gives CDR1 SNHLY, CDR2 FYNNEI. CDR3 loop: CASSITGTVHNQPQHF. The CDR3 DNA is TGTGCCAGCAGTATCACCGGGACAGTTCACAATCAGCCCCAGCATTTT.

V gene TRBV5-4 combines with J gene TRBJ2-2; D assignment may be TRBD1 or TRBD2 (5 bases each). In germline, CDR1 is SGHNT, CDR2 YYREEE (reference sequence). V gave up 2 bases and J gave up 1 base, with 9 bases separating them. The CDR3 has 15 residues. This CDR3 reads CASSFGAGNTGELFF. The DNA of the CDR3 is TGTGCCAGCAGCTTCGGGGCAGGGAACACCGGGGAGCTGTTTTTT.

This chain links TRBV11-2 with TRBJ1-1; no clear D gene. The CDR3 contains 14 residues. The ends were cut back, 0 bases at V and 1 base at J, with 6 bases in the middle. The germline gives CDR1 SGHAT, CDR2 FQNNGV. DNA for the CDR3: TGTGCCAGCAGCTTAGATCTGGGGAACACTGAAGCTTTCTTT. It encodes CASSLDLGNTEAFF.

The rearrangement links TRBV29-1 to TRBJ2-7, with TRBD2 matching over 8 bases. CDR1 is SQVTM, CDR2 ANQGSEA, per germline. With V trimmed by 5 bases and J by 4 bases, 10 bases remained unmatched. This CDR3 spans 14 amino acids. CDR3 coding DNA: TGCAGCGTTTCGCCGGGGGGGCGCTTTTACGAGCAGTACTTC. Translation: CSVSPGGRFYEQYF.

The chain uses TRBV15 and TRBJ2-5, with 7 positions matching TRBD1. CDR3 length: 13 residues. V lost 8 bases to trimming and J lost 1 base; unmatched junction nucleotides: 4. From germline, CDR1 is LNHNV and CDR2 YYDKDF (reference sequence). CDR3 sequence reads: CATSPGGQETQYF. As DNA, the CDR3 is TGTGCCACCTCCCCAGGGGGCCAAGAGACCCAGTACTTC.

The J gene is TRBJ1-4, the V gene TRBV15; D is uncertain. Germline CDR1 reads LNHNV; CDR2 reads YYDKDF (reference sequence). This CDR3 is built from 14 residues. V was clipped by 0 bases and J by 6 bases, with 8 bases between them. The DNA of the CDR3 is TGTGCCACCAGCAGAGATTGGCAGGATGAAAAACTGTTTTTT. Its protein product is CATSRDWQDEKLFF.

This clone was observed a single time. At one of its ends the junction is not consistent with the germline gene, which may arise from a read error. The chain uses TRBV18 and TRBJ1-1; 7 bases map to TRBD1. In germline, CDR1 is KGHSH, CDR2 LQKENI. The CDR3 consists of 18 residues. CDR3 in DNA: TGTGCCAGCTCTCCACTTCCCGAGGGGGCCGGGGAGAACACTGAAGCTTTCTTT. This sequence encodes CASSPLPEGAGENTEAFF.

The V call is TRBV7-8, the J call TRBJ1-1; the D is unclear. The CDR3 covers 13 residues. Germline V CDR1 and CDR2: SGHVS, FQNEAQ. The germline V and J ends were trimmed by 3 bases and 3 bases, with 8 bases remaining between them. The CDR3 DNA sequence: TGTGCCAGCAGCTTTCGAATGGACACTGAAGCTTTCTTT. Translating gives CASSFRMDTEAFF.

CDR3 sequence reads: CASSQGYSNQPQHF. CDR3 sequence (DNA): TGTGCCAGCAGTCAGGGTTATAGCAATCAGCCCCAGCATTTT. The rearrangement joins TRBV6-6 to TRBJ1-5; perhaps TRBD1 as D (5 bases). CDR1 is MNHNY and CDR2 is SVGAGI in the germline V gene (reference sequence). The V and J ends lost 5 bases and 0 bases respectively, with 8 bases between them. There are 14 residues in the CDR3.

This clone was counted only a few times. The genes are TRBV12-5 and TRBJ1-5; D unclear. There are 14 residues in the CDR3. Germline loops: CDR1 LGHNT, CDR2 FRNRAP. V was cut by 3 bases and J by 3 bases, with 9 bases left in between. DNA of the CDR3: TGTGCTAGTGGTTTCGGCGGATACAATCAGCCCCAGCATTTT. It specifies CASGFGGYNQPQHF.

About this clone: The sample holds other DNA sequences that translate to the same CDR3. CDR3: CASSLVGGQGIYGYTF. CDR3 coding DNA: TGCGCCAGCAGCTTGGTGGGGGGACAGGGAATCTATGGCTACACCTTC. The chain employs TRBV5-1 and TRBJ1-2, with 9 bases aligning to TRBD1. Germline CDR1 and CDR2: SGHRS and YFSETQ. V lost 0 bases and J lost 4; bases outside the gene matches: 7. The CDR3 spans 16 residues.